The 12 T cell receptor beta chains below all came from one sample that was sequenced in a study of CD8+CD57+ T cells in acquired aplastic anemia. Flow cytometry had shown expanded CD8+CD57+ cells in the patients chosen for sequencing. Genomic DNA acted as the template from which TCR beta VDJ combination and CDR3 sequence profiling were carried out. TCRdb independently ran MiXCR on the reads; one entry per CDR3 protein. The table shows roughly 61,000 distinct CDR3 sequences, with around 60% occurring only once. The specimen was sorted CD4+, CD8+, or CD8+CD57+ T cells (not recorded which) from PBMCs. All receptors come from a human donor with aplastic anemia.

This clonotype was observed at least ten times. Written as DNA, the CDR3 is TGTGCCAGCAGCCCTGAGGGGGTGACGATCATTCATGAGCAGTTCTTC. The encoded protein is CASSPEGVTIIHEQFF. The chain carries TRBV13 and TRBJ2-1; TRBD1 might be the D (6 bases). V lost 5 bases, J lost 8 bases, and 22 bases lay in between. The germline V gene encodes CDR1 PRHDT and CDR2 FYEKMQ (reference sequence). CDR3 size: 16 residues. Using reference TRBV13 and TRBJ2-1 for the parts outside the CDR3, the full variable domain is AAGVIQSPRHLIKEKRETATLKCYPIPRHDTVYWYQQGPGQDPQFLISFYEKMQSDKGSIPDRFSAQQFSDYHSELNMSSLELGDSALYFCASSPEGVTIIHEQFFGPGTRLTVL.

The CDR3 protein is CSARDRDRGWGTEAFF. The CDR3 DNA is TGCAGTGCTAGAGATCGTGACCGGGGCTGGGGCACTGAAGCTTTCTTT. V usage is TRBV20-1 and J usage is TRBJ1-1; the D gene is possibly TRBD1 (5 bases). CDR1 and CDR2 (germline): DFQATT, SNEGSKA (reference sequence). The CDR3 has 16 residues. Trimming removed 0 bases at V and 4 bases at J, with 18 bases between.

CDR3 sequence: CAISEEQPVYYGYTF. CDR3 nucleotides: TGTGCCATCAGTGAAGAACAGCCCGTTTACTATGGCTACACCTTC. The chain joins TRBV10-3 to TRBJ1-2; D is ambiguous. The CDR3 extends over 15 amino acids. Germline V gene data show CDR1 as ENHRY and CDR2 as SYGVKD. Trimming shortened V by 3 bases and J by 3 bases, and 14 bases separated the two germline ends.

V is TRBV7-6 and J is TRBJ1-1, with D perhaps TRBD1 (5 bases). In germline, CDR1 is SGHVS, CDR2 FNYEAQ. CDR3 size: 13 residues. Between the trimmed V and J ends, which lost 5 bases and 3 bases, there was a span of 10 bases. CDR3 DNA sequence: TGTGCCAGCAGCCGGGACTGGGACACTGAAGCTTTCTTT. Amino acids: CASSRDWDTEAFF.

By its share, this clonotype is medium-sized. The chain couples TRBV2 to TRBJ2-7; 9 nucleotides align to TRBD2. With 8 bases clipped from V and 7 bases from J, the junction kept 9 bases outside the gene matches. Per germline, CDR1 SNHLY and CDR2 FYNNEI. The CDR3 loop spans 13 amino acids. CDR3 sequence reads: CASGGGGAKEQYF. CDR3 in DNA: TGTGCCAGCGGGGGCGGGGGGGCAAAGGAGCAGTACTTC.

This clonotype showed up just a few times. This chain uses TRBV25-1 with TRBJ2-2; 7 nucleotides agree with TRBD2. The CDR3 consists of 16 residues. Germline CDR1 reads MGHDK; CDR2 reads SYGVNS. With V trimmed by 8 bases and J by 0 bases, 9 bases remained unmatched. The CDR3 bases are TGTGCCAGCCTAAACCAGCGGGGCCCGAACACCGGGGAGCTGTTTTTT. It translates to CASLNQRGPNTGELFF.

The sample holds many counts of this clonotype. The V and J genes are TRBV4-3 and TRBJ1-1; 8 positions match TRBD1. The CDR3 spans 15 residues. Germline CDR1 reads LGHNA; CDR2 reads YSLEER. Losses at the gene ends were 4 bases for V and 1 base for J; bases not matched to a gene: 5. The chain's CDR3 is CASSRTGTGNTEAFF. CDR3 nucleotides: TGCGCCAGCAGCCGAACCGGGACAGGGAACACTGAAGCTTTCTTT.

This clonotype appeared a few times. This chain connects TRBV29-1 to TRBJ2-1; TRBD1 matches at 9 bases. The V gene's germline CDR1 is SQVTM and CDR2 ANQGSEA. The CDR3 loop spans 13 amino acids. This CDR3 is CSFTGTGSNEQFF. The CDR3 nucleotides read TGCAGTTTTACGGGGACAGGGTCCAATGAGCAGTTCTTC.

In DNA form, the CDR3 reads TGTGCCACCAGTGCCACCGGGTCAGGCACAGATACGCAGTATTTT. Its protein product is CATSATGSGTDTQYF. The J gene is TRBJ2-3, the V gene TRBV24-1, with D hard to call. The CDR3 spans 15 residues. Germline CDR1 KGHDR, CDR2 SFDVKD. V gave up 5 bases and J gave up 1 base, with 12 bases separating them.

This clonotype occurred a few times. The chain employs TRBV10-2 and TRBJ1-6; D is unresolved. V lost 5 bases, J lost 4 bases, and 9 bases lay in between. Germline values: CDR1 WSHSY, CDR2 SAAADI. There are 14 residues in the CDR3. CDR3 loop: CASSQTPYNSPLHF. The CDR3 nucleotides are TGCGCCAGCAGTCAGACACCTTATAATTCACCCCTCCACTTT.

This clonotype was recorded at least ten times. The CDR3 spells CASSDSPGQGADGYTF. CDR3 nucleotide sequence: TGTGCCAGCAGTGATTCCCCGGGACAGGGGGCGGATGGCTACACCTTC. The chain links TRBV6-1 to TRBJ1-2, with 12 bases that match TRBD1. The CDR3 runs to 16 residues. V lost 3 bases to trimming and J lost 6 bases; unmatched junction nucleotides: 8. Germline values: CDR1 MNHNS, CDR2 SASEGT.

At least ten counts were recorded for this clonotype. The chain joins TRBV2 to TRBJ2-2; D is possibly TRBD2 (5 bases). CDR3 length equals 14 residues. V gave up 6 bases and J gave up 4 bases, with 12 bases separating them. Looked up from germline, CDR1 is SNHLY and CDR2 is FYNNEI. Written as DNA, the CDR3 is TGTGCCAGCAGCTCAGGACTGAGCACCGGGGAGCTGTTTTTT. Translating it yields CASSSGLSTGELFF.